This T cell receptor beta chain was retrieved from a study of blood T cells in healthy people across ages. Ranging in age from about 6 to 95, the donors were healthy Caucasian individuals from Russia. J gave up 3 bases and V 6 bases, and 8 bases lay outside the gene matches. The CDR3 extends over 15 amino acids. A second roughly 7 to 11 cycle PCR used barcoded and J-beta primers. One entry per CDR3 protein results from TCRdb running MiXCR on the 5' RACE reads. The table records approximately 1,100,000 distinct CDR3 sequences, 35% to 50% of them present only once. Whole-study findings and limits: Both naive CD4+ cell counts and diversity were greater in long-lived donors than in aged donors.

Only a few counts were recorded for this clonotype. Its antigen is unknown. The genes are TRBV12-3 or TRBV12-4 and TRBJ2-5, with 9 positions matching TRBD1. This TCR derives from a woman aged 55-69 years in good health. Specimen: blood. This CDR3 is CASRSLRDREETQYF. CDR3 sequence (DNA): TGTGCCAGCAGATCCCTCCGGGACAGGGAAGAGACCCAGTACTTC.